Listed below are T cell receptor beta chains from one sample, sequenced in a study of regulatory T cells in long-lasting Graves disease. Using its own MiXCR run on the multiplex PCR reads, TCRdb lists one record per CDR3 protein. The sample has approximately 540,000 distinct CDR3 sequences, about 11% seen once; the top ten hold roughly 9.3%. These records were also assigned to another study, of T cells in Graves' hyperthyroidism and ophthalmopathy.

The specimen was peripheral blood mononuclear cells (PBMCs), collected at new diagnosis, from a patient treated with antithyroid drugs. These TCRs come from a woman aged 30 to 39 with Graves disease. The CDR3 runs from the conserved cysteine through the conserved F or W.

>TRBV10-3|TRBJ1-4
CAIRNRGEIANATNEKLFF
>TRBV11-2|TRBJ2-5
CASSLKQGGQETQYF
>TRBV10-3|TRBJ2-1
CASGSFDNEQFF
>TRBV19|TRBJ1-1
CASSGGRSTEAFF
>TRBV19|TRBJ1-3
CASRMGGSRSGNTIYF
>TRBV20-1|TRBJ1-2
CSATTGGFNYGYTF
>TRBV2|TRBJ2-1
CASSGSLISGEQFF
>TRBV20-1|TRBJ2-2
CSAQTALAGTNTGELFF
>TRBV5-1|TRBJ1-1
CASSLLQNTEAFF
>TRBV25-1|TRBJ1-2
CASSEHPAGGGGYTF
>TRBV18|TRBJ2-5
CASSPKSGETQYF
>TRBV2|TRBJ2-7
CASRERESNDEQYF
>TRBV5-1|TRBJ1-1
CASSLGGVDREAFF
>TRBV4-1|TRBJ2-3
CASSQVPTSGRTTQYF
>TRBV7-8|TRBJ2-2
CASSVRLGTNTGELFF
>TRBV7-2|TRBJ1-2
CASSPLREGGYTF
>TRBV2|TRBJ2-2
CASSLTTSGRASAGELFF
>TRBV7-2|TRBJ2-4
CASSNTGTELNIQYF